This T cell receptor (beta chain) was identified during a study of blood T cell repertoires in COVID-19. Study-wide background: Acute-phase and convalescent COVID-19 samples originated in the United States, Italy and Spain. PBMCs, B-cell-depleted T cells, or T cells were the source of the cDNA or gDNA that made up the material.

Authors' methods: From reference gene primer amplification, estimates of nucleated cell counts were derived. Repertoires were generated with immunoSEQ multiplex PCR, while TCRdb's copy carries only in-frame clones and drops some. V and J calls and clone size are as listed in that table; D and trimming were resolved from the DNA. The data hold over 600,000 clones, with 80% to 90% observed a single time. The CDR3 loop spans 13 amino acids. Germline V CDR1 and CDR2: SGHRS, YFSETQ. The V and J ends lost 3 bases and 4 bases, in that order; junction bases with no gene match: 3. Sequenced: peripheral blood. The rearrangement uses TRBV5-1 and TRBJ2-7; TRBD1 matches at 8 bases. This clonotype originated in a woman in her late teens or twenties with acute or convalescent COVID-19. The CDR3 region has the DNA TGCGCCAGCAGCTCCAGGGGGCAGTACGAGCAGTACTTC. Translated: CASSSRGQYEQYF. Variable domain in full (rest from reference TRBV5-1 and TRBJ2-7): KAGVTQTPRYLIKTRGQQVTLSCSPISGHRSVSWYQQTPGQGLQFLFEYFSETQRNKGNFPGRFSGRQFSNSRSEMNVSTLELGDSALYLCASSSRGQYEQYFGPGTRLTVT.